Shown below are 2 T cell receptor beta chains from a single sample sequenced in a study of CD8 T cells in ankylosing spondylitis. TCRdb reanalysed the 5' RACE reads using MiXCR and keeps one entry per CDR3 protein. The sample lists approximately 200,000 distinct CDR3 sequences, around 13% occurring once. Sequenced material: blood, either unsorted or a sorted T cell fraction (not recorded which). These receptors originate from a female donor with ankylosing spondylitis or in good health (not recorded which).

Regarding this clonotype: A much more abundant neighbour one base away suggests this may be a read error. The CDR3 DNA is TGTGCCAGCAGCGAGACAGGGTTTGACAATCAGCCCCAGCATTTT. It yields the protein CASSETGFDNQPQHF. The chain has TRBV9 and TRBJ1-5; 7 nucleotides align to TRBD1. Germline CDR1 SGDLS, CDR2 YYNGEE. The CDR3 loop spans 15 amino acids. V lost 3 bases and J lost 3; bases outside the gene matches: 6.

This clonotype was observed at least ten times. The gene calls are TRBV6-2 or TRBV6-3 and TRBJ1-2; D is unclear. CDR1 is MNHEY and CDR2 is SVGEGT in the germline V gene. The CDR3 is 12 amino acids. V was pared by 4 bases and J by 5 bases, with 8 bases between. CDR3 nucleotide sequence: TGTGCCAGCAGTTTGGAAACTTATGGCTACACCTTC. Translating it yields CASSLETYGYTF.